The 28 T cell receptor beta chains below come from one sample, sequenced in a study of technical replicates of blood from several donors. Clones were read by immunoSEQ multiplex PCR, and TCRdb kept only the in-frame ones, dropping some. The profile shows around 81,000 clones, approximately 94% of them singletons. Sequenced material: T cells isolated from PBMCs. These receptor sequences come from a human donor in good health.

The rearrangement uses TRBV5-1 and TRBJ2-7; D possibly corresponds to TRBD1 (5 bases). Trimming took 1 base from V and 3 from J, leaving 17 bases between them. Germline values: CDR1 SGHRS, CDR2 YFSETQ. The CDR3 covers 16 residues. The CDR3 here is CASSLTSGFPGYEQYF. Here the CDR3 DNA reads TGCGCCAGCAGCTTGACCTCAGGGTTCCCAGGCTACGAGCAGTACTTC.

V gene TRBV4-3 combines with J gene TRBJ2-7; 12 nucleotides line up with TRBD2. The CDR3 covers 15 residues. Germline CDR1 is LGHNA and CDR2 is YSLEER. Trimming cost V 5 bases and J 5 bases; bases outside gene matches: 7. The CDR3: CASSATSGRPHEQYF. The CDR3 coding sequence is TGCGCCAGCAGCGCGACTAGCGGGAGACCTCACGAGCAGTACTTC.

The rearrangement links TRBV9 to TRBJ1-5; D uncertain. V was trimmed by 0 bases and J by 5 bases, leaving 6 bases between them. Germline V lookup: CDR1 SGDLS, CDR2 YYNGEE. The CDR3 length is 13 residues. CDR3 sequence: CASSVDPDQPQHF. In DNA, the CDR3 is TGTGCCAGCAGCGTAGATCCAGATCAGCCCCAGCATTTT.

This clone was detected only once. The V and J genes are TRBV14 and TRBJ2-3; 8 bases are shared with TRBD2. Germline V lookup: CDR1 SGHDN, CDR2 FVKESK. This CDR3 is built from 14 residues. V lost 6 bases, J lost 4 bases, and 6 bases stayed unmatched. The CDR3, as DNA: TGTGCCAGCAGAACCGGGGGGGCCCCAGATACGCAGTATTTT. It specifies CASRTGGAPDTQYF.

The chain combines TRBV11-3 with TRBJ2-7, with D possibly TRBD2 on 5 matching bases. Trimming removed 1 base from V and 3 bases from J, with 19 bases in between. Per the germline V gene, CDR1 is SGHNT and CDR2 is YENEEA. The CDR3 is 17 amino acids. The CDR3 sequence is CASSLVFGGPYNYEQYF. CDR3 bases: TGTGCCAGCAGCTTAGTATTTGGCGGGCCATACAACTACGAGCAGTACTTC.

This clone was recorded a few times. The chain joins TRBV28 to TRBJ1-4; the D gene is possibly TRBD1 (5 bases). This CDR3 contains 12 residues. Trimming cost V 3 bases and J 6 bases, with 5 bases left between them. The germline CDR1 and CDR2 sequences are MDHEN and SYDVKM. The CDR3 spells CASSFRDEKLFF. For the CDR3, the DNA is TGTGCCAGCAGTTTCAGGGATGAAAAACTGTTTTTT.

The chain combines TRBV7-3 with TRBJ2-2; TRBD2 matches at 9 bases. J gave up 8 bases and V 5 bases, and 12 bases lay outside the gene matches. The germline V gene encodes CDR1 SGHTA and CDR2 FQGTGA. The CDR3 spans 16 residues. CDR3 residues: CASSPGLAISGGELFF. CDR3 bases: TGTGCCAGCAGCCCCGGACTAGCGATTAGCGGAGGGGAGCTGTTTTTT.

The chain combines TRBV30 with TRBJ2-7; weak D call: TRBD2 (6 bases). Trimming took 0 bases from V and 1 from J, leaving 10 bases between them. The CDR3 spans 14 residues. Germline V gives CDR1 GTSNPN, CDR2 SVGIG (reference sequence). The chain's CDR3 is CAWSVVGGSYEQYF. CDR3 DNA: TGTGCCTGGAGTGTTGTCGGGGGTTCCTACGAGCAGTACTTC.

The V gene is TRBV10-1, the J gene TRBJ2-1; 7 nucleotides match TRBD2. The CDR3 totals 13 residues. Per germline, CDR1 WNHNN and CDR2 SYGVQD (reference sequence). The J segment lost 9 bases and the V segment lost 1 base, leaving 3 bases of the junction unmatched. In DNA, the CDR3 is TGCGCCAGCAGTGAGTGGGGAGGGTCTGAGCAGTTCTTC. Amino acids: CASSEWGGSEQFF.

The chain employs TRBV18 and TRBJ1-1; D might be TRBD1 (6 bases). The CDR3 spans 12 residues. Per germline, CDR1 KGHSH and CDR2 LQKENI. V shed 1 base and J shed 6 bases, with 6 bases lying between them. The CDR3 nucleotides are TGTGCCAGCTCACCACAGGGGGCTGAAGCTTTCTTT. As protein: CASSPQGAEAFF.

The chain carries TRBV19 and TRBJ2-5; D call uncertain. V was pared by 8 bases and J by 9 bases, with 10 bases between. Per the germline V gene, CDR1 is LNHDA and CDR2 is SQIVND (reference sequence). The CDR3 is 10 amino acids. CDR3 amino acids: CASYGPPQYF. Written as DNA, the CDR3 is TGTGCCAGTTACGGTCCGCCCCAGTACTTC.

The chain is built from TRBV5-1 and TRBJ2-7; D uncertain. The CDR3 is 14 amino acids. The germline gives CDR1 SGHRS, CDR2 YFSETQ. Trimming left V 0 bases short and J 4 bases short, with 11 bases between. CDR3 DNA: TGCGCCAGCAGCTTGGCAGGTTATAGTTACGAGCAGTACTTC. This sequence encodes CASSLAGYSYEQYF.

The V call is TRBV12-5, the J call TRBJ1-1; D is perhaps TRBD1 (5 bases). Germline CDR1 reads LGHNT; CDR2 reads FRNRAP. V lost 1 base and J 2 bases, leaving 11 bases between the germline ends. This CDR3 has 15 amino acids. CDR3 protein: CASGLDRSSNTEAFF. The CDR3 DNA sequence: TGTGCTAGTGGTTTGGACAGGAGTAGTAACACTGAAGCTTTCTTT. Variable domain in full (rest from reference TRBV12-5 and TRBJ1-1): DARVTQTPRHKVTEMGQEVTMRCQPILGHNTVFWYRQTMMQGLELLAYFRNRAPLDDSGMPKDRFSAEMPDATLATLKIQPSEPRDSAVYFCASGLDRSSNTEAFFGQGTRLTVV.

This chain connects TRBV4-1 to TRBJ2-7; D call uncertain. Trimming cost V 6 bases and J 3 bases, with 12 bases left between them. CDR1 and CDR2 (germline): MGHRA, YSYEKL. This CDR3 contains 13 residues. The CDR3 nucleotides read TGCGCCAGCAGACAAACAGAACTCTACGAGCAGTACTTC. This encodes CASRQTELYEQYF.

The count of this clone is one. The J gene is TRBJ2-1, the V gene TRBV6-5; 14 bases align to TRBD2. CDR3 size: 15 residues. CDR1 is MNHEY and CDR2 is SVGAGI in the germline V gene. V was pared by 6 bases and J by 8 bases, with 6 bases of the junction left unmatched. The CDR3 nucleotides read TGTGCCAGCAGACGCGGGACTAGCGGGAGTCATGAGCAGTTCTTC. It specifies CASRRGTSGSHEQFF.

In this sample, this clone turned up once. The chain recombines TRBV11-2 with TRBJ2-7; no reliable D call. V shed 2 bases and J shed 5 bases, with 13 bases lying between them. The CDR3 covers 14 residues. Germline V gene lookup returns CDR1 SGHAT and CDR2 FQNNGV. The CDR3 region is CASSLKRLGDEQYF. The CDR3 DNA follows: TGTGCCAGCAGCTTAAAGAGGCTGGGTGACGAGCAGTACTTC. The complete variable domain, with remaining parts taken from reference TRBV11-2 and TRBJ2-7, reads EAGVAQSPRYKIIEKRQSVAFWCNPISGHATLYWYQQILGQGPKLLIQFQNNGVVDDSQLPKDRFSAERLKGVDSTLKIQPAKLEDSAVYLCASSLKRLGDEQYFGPGTRLTVT.

J is TRBJ2-1 and V is TRBV19, with 9 bases identical to TRBD2. The CDR3 has 16 residues. Looked up from germline, CDR1 is LNHDA and CDR2 is SQIVND (reference sequence). Unmatched junction bases numbered 17, after V lost 7 bases and J lost 10 bases. CDR3 nucleotide sequence: TGTGCCAGTACCCCCTCGGGGGGCGGGAGGGCCCAGGAGCAGTTCTTC. Amino acid sequence: CASTPSGGGRAQEQFF.

The chain couples TRBV6-1 to TRBJ1-3; unclear D gene. This CDR3 spans 15 amino acids. Looked up from germline, CDR1 is MNHNS and CDR2 is SASEGT. Trimming took 3 bases from V and 0 from J, leaving 9 bases between them. The CDR3 protein is CASSEGGNSGNTIYF. Written as DNA, the CDR3 is TGTGCCAGCAGTGAGGGAGGGAACTCTGGAAACACCATATATTTT.

The chain is built from TRBV7-6 and TRBJ2-7; D may be TRBD1 (8 bases). The CDR3 is made up of 17 amino acids. Trimming stripped 1 base from V and 0 bases from J, with 16 bases between. Germline lookup yields CDR1 SGHVS and CDR2 FNYEAQ. The CDR3 reads CASSLVGGGTGSYEQYF. DNA of the CDR3: TGTGCCAGCAGCTTAGTAGGGGGGGGGACAGGCTCCTACGAGCAGTACTTC. Looking up the rest from reference TRBV7-6 and TRBJ2-7 gives the full variable domain: GAGVSQSPRYKVTKRGQDVALRCDPISGHVSLYWYRQALGQGPEFLTYFNYEAQQDKSGLPNDRFSAERPEGSISTLTIQRTEQRDSAMYRCASSLVGGGTGSYEQYFGPGTRLTVT.

Note on this clone: Sequence at one end of the junction differs from germline and may be a read error. The chain joins TRBV6-1 to TRBJ2-5, with TRBD2 identical over 7 bases. The CDR3 sequence is 11 residues long. Germline-derived CDR1 and CDR2 are MNHNS and SASEGT. DNA for the CDR3: TGTGCCAGCAAAATCCGGGGACTATTTAACTTC. Its translation: CASKIRGLFNF.

This clone was recorded a few times. V gene TRBV11-2 combines with J gene TRBJ1-2; 8 bases match TRBD1. V shed 0 bases and J 8 bases; nucleotides not matched to a gene: 5. Germline CDR1 and CDR2: SGHAT and FQNNGV. The CDR3 is made up of 14 amino acids. The CDR3 here is CASSLETGVWGYTF. The CDR3 coding sequence is TGTGCCAGCAGCTTAGAGACAGGGGTTTGGGGCTACACCTTC.

The rearrangement uses TRBV28 and TRBJ2-2; 10 bases line up with TRBD1. The CDR3 runs 15 residues. The ends lost 6 bases at V and 7 bases at J; junction bases unmatched: 8. From germline, CDR1 is MDHEN and CDR2 SYDVKM. DNA for the CDR3: TGTGCCAGCAGCTCCGGGACAGGGGATGTCGGGGAGCTGTTTTTT. The encoded protein is CASSSGTGDVGELFF.

The rearrangement links TRBV7-9 to TRBJ1-5; 8 bases are shared with TRBD1. J gave up 5 bases and V 5 bases, and 11 bases lay outside the gene matches. The CDR3 is made up of 16 amino acids. The germline V gene has CDR1 SEHNR and CDR2 FQNEAQ (reference sequence). The CDR3 is CASSPLRQGPYQPQHF. The CDR3 nucleotides are TGTGCCAGCAGCCCCCTAAGACAGGGGCCCTATCAGCCCCAGCATTTT. The full variable domain, rest sourced from reference TRBV7-9 and TRBJ1-5, is DTGVSQNPRHKITKRGQNVTFRCDPISEHNRLYWYRQTLGQGPEFLTYFQNEAQLEKSRLLSDRFSAERPKGSFSTLEIQRTEQGDSAMYLCASSPLRQGPYQPQHFGDGTRLSIL.

V gene TRBV9 combines with J gene TRBJ2-2; D uncertain. Trimming cost V 0 bases and J 6 bases, with 6 bases left between them. The CDR3 loop spans 13 amino acids. Germline CDR1 and CDR2: SGDLS and YYNGEE. The CDR3 nucleotides read TGTGCCAGCAGCGTAGCCCCTCCCGGGGAGCTGTTTTTT. Amino acids: CASSVAPPGELFF. Complete variable domain (other parts from reference TRBV9 and TRBJ2-2): DSGVTQTPKHLITATGQRVTLRCSPRSGDLSVYWYQQSLDQGLQFLIQYYNGEERAKGNILERFSAQQFPDLHSELNLSSLELGDSALYFCASSVAPPGELFFGEGSRLTVL.

This clone was observed a handful of times. The chain joins TRBV30 to TRBJ1-3, with 7 bases matching TRBD1. J lost 7 bases, V lost 2 bases, and 8 bases had no gene match. The CDR3 is 14 amino acids. Per germline, CDR1 GTSNPN and CDR2 SVGIG (reference sequence). The CDR3 spells CAWSPLGQVNTIYF. The CDR3 DNA reads as TGTGCCTGGAGTCCGCTCGGACAGGTGAACACCATATATTTT. Drawing the rest from reference TRBV30 and TRBJ1-3, the complete variable domain is SQTIHQWPATLVQPVGSPLSLECTVEGTSNPNLYWYRQAAGRGLQLLFYSVGIGQISSEVPQNLSASRPQDRQFILSSKKLLLSDSGFYLCAWSPLGQVNTIYFGEGSWLTVV.

The gene calls are TRBV2 and TRBJ2-7; D gene unclear. The CDR3 totals 13 residues. Germline V CDR1 and CDR2: SNHLY, FYNNEI. Trimming removed 5 bases at V and 1 base at J, with 9 bases between. CDR3 nucleotide sequence: TGTGCCAGCAGTAGGAGACTTTCCTACGAGCAGTACTTC. Its translation: CASSRRLSYEQYF.

This chain connects TRBV11-3 to TRBJ2-2; 7 positions agree with TRBD2. Per germline, CDR1 SGHNT and CDR2 YENEEA. Trimming took 1 base from V and 3 from J; bases not matched to a gene: 8. This CDR3 contains 17 residues. The CDR3 DNA sequence: TGTGCCAGCAGCTTAGTGGGCGGGAGCAAGCACACCGGGGAGCTGTTTTTT. Translated, it gives CASSLVGGSKHTGELFF.

This chain links TRBV11-2 with TRBJ2-3; TRBD2 matches 7 bases. Trimming removed 1 base from V and 3 bases from J; junction bases left unmatched: 4. CDR3 length: 15 amino acids. Germline values: CDR1 SGHAT, CDR2 FQNNGV. Here the CDR3 reads CASSLGGSSTDTQYF. For the CDR3, the DNA is TGTGCCAGCAGCTTAGGCGGGAGCTCAACAGATACGCAGTATTTT. Full variable domain (outside the CDR3, taken from reference TRBV11-2 and TRBJ2-3): EAGVAQSPRYKIIEKRQSVAFWCNPISGHATLYWYQQILGQGPKLLIQFQNNGVVDDSQLPKDRFSAERLKGVDSTLKIQPAKLEDSAVYLCASSLGGSSTDTQYFGPGTRLTVL.